Detailed here is one TCR beta chain. Its cognate antigen is unknown. Assay used: immunoSEQ multiplex PCR; TCRdb lists only in-frame clones, some missing. This sample has 75,000 to 95,000 clones, with 92% found just once. Germline-derived CDR1 and CDR2 are MNHNS and SASEGT. This CDR3 has 15 residues. The V and J ends lost 6 bases and 5 bases respectively, with 19 bases between them. This entry is derived from a study of OX40 agonist ivuxolimab in advanced cancers. Whole-study results and caveats: Expanded clones belonging to CD8+ T cells outnumbered, on average, those of CD4+. Certain nonresponding patients likewise had low normalized T-cell clonal expansion. Clonal expansion among partial responders at 0.1-3.0 mg/kg ranked near the lowest.

The chain employs TRBV6-1 and TRBJ2-5, with a weak D call TRBD2 (6 bases). Specimen: CD4+ or CD8+ T cells sorted from blood, collected in a trial of the OX40 agonist ivuxolimab. This TCR derives from an adult with an advanced solid tumor such as melanoma, head and neck, liver or kidney cancer. CDR3 region: CASSPGPDYKETQYF. The CDR3 coding sequence is TGTGCCAGCAGCCCCGGTCCGGACTATAAGGAGACCCAGTACTTC.